This paragraph reports one T cell receptor (beta chain). The antigen remains unidentified. Here immunoSEQ multiplex PCR was the method, and the copy in TCRdb shows in-frame clones only, minus some. The table has 30,000 or so clones, roughly 90% seen once. The sample comes from a study of neoadjuvant nivolumab and ipilimumab in lung cancer. Findings of the study overall: Resected tumors had greater TCR richness and clonality than uninvolved lung.

This sequence was found in an adult with non-small cell lung cancer. Sequencing was performed on peripheral blood, taken after neoadjuvant nivolumab, alone or with ipilimumab, at or shortly before surgery.

The CDR3 sequence: CASSSGPGRPQETQYF. The DNA for the CDR3 is TGCGCCAGCAGCTCCGGCCCGGGCAGACCCCAAGAGACCCAGTACTTC. This sequence joins TRBV5-1 and TRBJ2-5; no clear D gene. The germline V and J ends were trimmed by 3 bases and 1 base, with 16 bases remaining between them. The CDR3 loop spans 16 amino acids. Germline-derived CDR1 and CDR2 are SGHRS and YFSETQ.